A selection of T cell receptor beta chains follows, all from one sample in a study of T cells in tuberculosis. Here immunoSEQ multiplex PCR was the method, and the copy in TCRdb shows in-frame clones only, minus some. This table has over 30,000 clones, approximately 93% appearing once. The sequenced sample was PBMCs, obtained at tuberculosis diagnosis. These receptors originate from an adult with tuberculosis. CDR3s include the opening cysteine and the closing phenylalanine or tryptophan. A D gene is named only where the DNA matches it firmly. Clone size is stated in some rows and not others, as once, few, many or a class when expanded.

clone_size j_call v_call d_call cdr3_nt cdr3_aa
. TRBJ2-2 TRBV18 . TGTGCCAGCTCACCACAAGGGGTGGACGGGGAGCTGTTTTTT CASSPQGVDGELFF
. TRBJ1-2 TRBV6-1 TRBD1 TGTGCCAGCAGTGCCCGACAGGGCAACTATGGCTACACCTTC CASSARQGNYGYTF
. TRBJ2-5 TRBV7-2 TRBD1 TGTGCCAGCAGCCGGACTTGGACAGGCGGTGGAGAGACCCAGTACTTC CASSRTWTGGGETQYF
. TRBJ2-3 TRBV6-5 . TGTGCCAGCAAAGAGATTCGGGGATTCACAGATACGCAGTATTTT CASKEIRGFTDTQYF
. TRBJ2-1 TRBV10-3 . TGTGCCATCAGTGTAGCAGGGGATCGCGACAATGAGCAGTTCTTC CAISVAGDRDNEQFF
. TRBJ1-5 TRBV28 TRBD1 TGTGCCAGCAGACTCGGGACAGGGGAGGGCAATCAGCCCCAGCATTTT CASRLGTGEGNQPQHF
. TRBJ1-1 TRBV5-1 TRBD1 TGCGCCAGCAGCCGAGATACAGGGGAAAACACTGAAGCTTTCTTT CASSRDTGENTEAFF
few TRBJ2-1 TRBV27 . TGTGCCAGCAGTTTTATGAATGAGCAGTTCTTC CASSFMNEQFF
. TRBJ2-5 TRBV27 . TGTGCCAGCAGTTTATCGGCGGCGGTAGGAGAGACCCAGTACTTC CASSLSAAVGETQYF
. TRBJ1-2 TRBV7-2 . TGTGCCAGCAGCTTAGGGCCGGGACCGGGGGGCTATGGCTACACCTTC CASSLGPGPGGYGYTF
. TRBJ2-5 TRBV2 TRBD1 TGTGCCAGCCGGGACAGGGAAAAGACCCAGTACTTC CASRDREKTQYF
. TRBJ2-3 TRBV6-5 . TGTGCCAGCAGTTTAACAGGTAGCACAGATACGCAGTATTTT CASSLTGSTDTQYF
. TRBJ1-5 TRBV6-9 . TGTGCCAGCAGTTACAGGTCCCCCAGTCAGCCCCAGCATTTT CASSYRSPSQPQHF
. TRBJ2-3 TRBV4-1 . TGCGCCAGCAGCCAAGTACTGGCGGGGGCCGATTCGTCGCAGTATTTT CASSQVLAGADSSQYF
. TRBJ2-3 TRBV9 TRBD1 TGTGCCAGCAGCGTAGACCAGGGGGCCGGAGATACGCAGTATTTT CASSVDQGAGDTQYF
. TRBJ1-2 TRBV28 TRBD1 TGTGCCAGCAGTTTGGGACAGAACTATGGCTACACCTTC CASSLGQNYGYTF
. TRBJ2-7 TRBV10-3 TRBD2 TGTGCCATCATGGGGGACTACTCCTACGAGCAGTACTTC CAIMGDYSYEQYF
. TRBJ2-2 TRBV4-1 TRBD2 TGCGCCAGCAGCCGGACTAGCGGGGGACAGAACACCGGGGAGCTGTTTTTT CASSRTSGGQNTGELFF
. TRBJ1-1 TRBV9 TRBD1 TGTGCCAGCAGCGTTGGGACAGGGGCCACTGAAGCTTTCTTT CASSVGTGATEAFF
. TRBJ2-7 TRBV7-8 TRBD1 TGTGCCAGCAGCTTATGGGCGTGGGGACAGGGGTTGGGCGAGCAGTACTTC CASSLWAWGQGLGEQYF
. TRBJ1-5 TRBV30 . TGTGCCTGGAAAACGGCAGGTAGCAATCAGCCCCAGCATTTT CAWKTAGSNQPQHF
once TRBJ2-7 TRBV27 . TGTGCCAGCCGCCGGGACTTGGCCTACGAGCAGTACTTC CASRRDLAYEQYF
. TRBJ1-2 TRBV10-3 TRBD1 TGTGCCATCAGCGGGACAGGGGACGCTGGCTACACCTTC CAISGTGDAGYTF
. TRBJ1-1 TRBV11-2 . TGTGCCAGCAGCTCCCTCGGACAGACGAAAGCTTTCTTT CASSSLGQTKAFF
. TRBJ1-4 TRBV28 TRBD1 TGTGCCAGCAGGAGAGGACAGGGAAATGAAAAACTGTTTTTT CASRRGQGNEKLFF
. TRBJ2-1 TRBV27 TRBD2 TGTGCCAGCGGTACGACTAGCGGGATAAGCTTGGATGAGCAGTTCTTC CASGTTSGISLDEQFF
. TRBJ1-5 TRBV6-1 TRBD1 TGTGCCAGCAGTTGGGGACAGGGAAGCAATCAGCCCCAGCATTTT CASSWGQGSNQPQHF
. TRBJ2-3 TRBV5-1 TRBD1 TGCGCCAGCAGCTTCGGACAGGGTGTCACAGATACGCAGTATTTT CASSFGQGVTDTQYF
. TRBJ2-7 TRBV27 . TGTGCCAGCAGAGCGGTTCTCAGTAGCTACGAGCAGTACTTC CASRAVLSSYEQYF
few TRBJ2-5 TRBV9 . TGTGCCAGCAGCGTGAGCCTATCCGGGGAGACCCAGTACTTC CASSVSLSGETQYF
few TRBJ2-3 TRBV4-1 TRBD2 TGCGCCAGCATACCTAGCGGGGTCCTCACGGATACGCAGTATTTT CASIPSGVLTDTQYF
. TRBJ2-1 TRBV29-1 . TGCAGCGTTAATTCCCTTTCCTACAATGAGCAGTTCTTC CSVNSLSYNEQFF
. TRBJ1-4 TRBV28 . TGTGCCAGCAGTTCACAAGGGTGGGAGAAACTGTTTTTT CASSSQGWEKLFF
. TRBJ2-7 TRBV9 TRBD1 TGTGCCAGCAGCGCTCAGGGGGCGGACGAGCAGTACTTC CASSAQGADEQYF
. TRBJ1-1 TRBV9 TRBD1 TGTGCCAGCAGCGTAGGAGAGACAGGGGTGAACACTGAAGCTTTCTTT CASSVGETGVNTEAFF
once TRBJ2-6 TRBV21-1 . TGTGCCAGCTCCGTCGGAGGGAACTCTGGGGCCAACGTCCTGACTTTC CASSVGGNSGANVLTF
. TRBJ2-5 TRBV30 . TGTGCCTGGAGGGCCGGGATCAATAACCAAGAGACCCAGTACTTC CAWRAGINNQETQYF
. TRBJ2-5 TRBV2 . TGTGCCAGCAGTGAACAACTACGAGAGACCCAGTACTTC CASSEQLRETQYF
few TRBJ1-1 TRBV30 . TGTGCCGTCCGCCGGGGTTCCTCTGAAGCTTTCTTT CAVRRGSSEAFF
once TRBJ1-4 TRBV27 . TGTGCCAGCAGTTCAGAAAAGGGGTCCGCTAATGAAAAACTGTTTTTT CASSSEKGSANEKLFF
. TRBJ2-2 TRBV29-1 . TGCAGCGCTCAAGCGGACGGGGAGCTGTTTTTT CSAQADGELFF
. TRBJ2-7 TRBV2 . TGTGCCAGCATACAGTCTCACTACGAGCAGTACTTC CASIQSHYEQYF
. TRBJ2-3 TRBV2 TRBD2 TGTGCCAGCAGTGGCTCTTTAGCGGGGGGCACAGATACGCAGTATTTT CASSGSLAGGTDTQYF
. TRBJ2-7 TRBV6-5 . TGTGCCAGCACCAAAGGGGGTCTGAGGAACGAGCAGTACTTC CASTKGGLRNEQYF
few TRBJ1-3 TRBV5-1 TRBD1 TGCGCCAGCAGCCAGGGGGGACTGCTCTCTGGAAACACCATATATTTT CASSQGGLLSGNTIYF
. TRBJ1-2 TRBV7-2 TRBD1 TGTGCCAGCGAGACAGGGCAGGACTATGGCTACACCTTC CASETGQDYGYTF
. TRBJ1-2 TRBV19 . TGTGCCAGTAGTTCCCGGGACCCAGGGGACTATGGCTACACCTTC CASSSRDPGDYGYTF
. TRBJ1-2 TRBV5-1 TRBD1 TGCGCCAGCAGCCCAACCCCCGTCGGGCAGGGGGCGTCTGGCTACACCTTC CASSPTPVGQGASGYTF
. TRBJ2-2 TRBV27 . TGTGCCAGCAGTTTGCTATTCGGGGCCGGGGAGCTGTTTTTT CASSLLFGAGELFF
. TRBJ2-2 TRBV9 . TGTGCCAGCAGCGTATCGGCGGGGGCGTTGGACGGGGAGCTGTTTTTT CASSVSAGALDGELFF
. TRBJ2-3 TRBV4-2 TRBD2 TGTGCCAGCAGCCAAGATAGCCACGGGGGGGCCGGGGATGATACGCAGTATTTT CASSQDSHGGAGDDTQYF
. TRBJ1-2 TRBV6-6 TRBD1 TGTGCCAGCAGACACCAGGACAGGGGACCTAACTATGGCTACACCTTC CASRHQDRGPNYGYTF
. TRBJ1-1 TRBV10-3 TRBD1 TGTGCCATCAGGGACAGGGTAAACCGGGGTACCCTTACGAACACTGAAGCTTTCTTT CAIRDRVNRGTLTNTEAFF
. TRBJ2-7 TRBV14 . TGTGCCAGCAGCCCAAGGAGACTTAACGAGCAGTACTTC CASSPRRLNEQYF
few TRBJ2-7 TRBV5-4 TRBD2 TGTGCCAGCAGCCCAGGGACTAGCGGGAGTGACGAGCAGTACTTC CASSPGTSGSDEQYF
. TRBJ1-1 TRBV10-3 . TGTGCCACCCGGGTCGAAAAGAACACTGAAGCTTTCTTT CATRVEKNTEAFF
. TRBJ2-7 TRBV2 . TGTGCCAGCAGTGAAGCGGCCGGGAGCTCCTACGAGCAGTACTTC CASSEAAGSSYEQYF
. TRBJ2-1 TRBV27 . TGTGCCAGCAGTTTGGTGGTCAGCTCCTACAATGAGCAGTTCTTC CASSLVVSSYNEQFF
. TRBJ2-1 TRBV28 . TGTGCCAGCAGTGCCATCCGCGGTAATTACAATGAGCAGTTCTTC CASSAIRGNYNEQFF